This TCR beta chain was documented in a study of persistence of HIV-infected CD4 T cells. Study-wide background: Donors were ART-treated; their CMV- and Gag-responding CD4+ T cells were isolated. Blood samples, up to roughly 200 mL, came from multiple time points, except two leukapheresis donors sampled once.

Sequencing used immunoSEQ version 4 in survey mode. Assay used: immunoSEQ multiplex PCR; TCRdb lists only in-frame clones, some missing. Of some 58,000 clones listed, about four fifths were seen once; the top ten hold about 1.5%. Overlapping HIV-1 Gag 15-mer peptides at roughly 1 ug per peptide per mL were used. Memory cells lacking CD40L and CD69 with high CD45RO were sorted. Donors were HIV-1-infected adults who began suppressive ART during chronic infection. Stimulated PBMCs had first been depleted of CD8+ T cells. In the case of this clone: The target antigen is unknown.

V lost 6 bases, J lost 1 base, and 11 bases stayed unmatched. CDR3 length equals 17 residues. The germline gives CDR1 LNHDA, CDR2 SQIVND (reference sequence). The source of this sequence is an adult man with HIV who was CMV-seropositive. Specimen: CD4+ T cells sorted from PBMCs after roughly 20-hour stimulation, collected from a patient who received antiretroviral therapy. V is TRBV19 and J is TRBJ2-3; 9 bases agree with TRBD1. Written as DNA, the CDR3 is TGTGCCAGTAGCAATAAATTGGGACAGGGTGGCACAGATACGCAGTATTTT. It yields the protein CASSNKLGQGGTDTQYF.